These 23 T cell receptor beta chains originate from one sample sequenced in a study of T cell changes during pregnancy in multiple sclerosis. Sequencing used immunoSEQ multiplex PCR; TCRdb keeps in-frame clones, though not all of them. The sample has roughly 20,000 clones; approximately 91% are singletons. This specimen was CD8+ T cells from peripheral blood mononuclear cells, taken after pregnancy. Receptor source: a female donor in good health, enrolled as a control in a pregnancy study.

The gene calls are TRBV13 and TRBJ1-1; perhaps TRBD1 as D (6 bases). The V end was cut by 4 bases, the J end by 4 bases, with 19 bases between. This CDR3 has 16 residues. Per the germline V gene, CDR1 is PRHDT and CDR2 is FYEKMQ (reference sequence). CDR3 DNA sequence: TGTGCCAGCAGCTCCCGGACAGAGCCACGGATCACTGAAGCTTTCTTT. Protein product: CASSSRTEPRITEAFF.

The rearrangement links TRBV11-2 to TRBJ2-2; TRBD2 is a possible D gene (7 bases). V dropped 3 bases and J dropped 7 bases, with 15 bases sitting between them. Germline values: CDR1 SGHAT, CDR2 FQNNGV. The CDR3 is 15 amino acids. The chain's CDR3 is CASSLVGGGLGELFF. DNA for the CDR3: TGTGCCAGCAGCTTGGTGGGAGGGGGACTCGGGGAGCTGTTTTTT.

The chain carries TRBV27 and TRBJ1-2; no reliable D call. The V gene's germline CDR1 is MNHEY and CDR2 SMNVEV (reference sequence). The CDR3 sequence is 14 residues long. V was pared by 5 bases and J by 4 bases, with 14 bases between. The CDR3 sequence is CASSSGPDRYGYTF. The CDR3, as DNA: TGTGCCAGCAGTAGCGGGCCCGACCGCTATGGCTACACCTTC.

J is TRBJ2-7 and V is TRBV6-1; D is unclear. This CDR3 comprises 13 residues. V was pared by 3 bases and J by 6 bases, with 12 bases between. In germline, CDR1 is MNHNS, CDR2 SASEGT. The CDR3 sequence is CASSEAPPREQYF. CDR3 in DNA: TGTGCCAGCAGTGAGGCCCCCCCACGCGAGCAGTACTTC.

The chain employs TRBV7-6 and TRBJ2-3; maybe TRBD2 (5 bases). Trimming took off 5 bases at V and 0 bases at J, with 12 bases between the two ends. Germline values: CDR1 SGHVS, CDR2 FNYEAQ. The length of the CDR3 is 15 residues. The CDR3 protein is CASSPTRGSTDTQYF. DNA for the CDR3: TGTGCCAGCAGCCCCACCCGCGGGAGCACAGATACGCAGTATTTT.

The chain links TRBV30 to TRBJ2-7; 11 nucleotides line up with TRBD1. The length of the CDR3 is 13 residues. Germline CDR1 GTSNPN, CDR2 SVGIG (reference sequence). V lost 4 bases, J lost 5 bases, and 4 bases stayed unmatched. The CDR3 sequence is CAWMDRGLHEQYF. CDR3 in DNA: TGTGCCTGGATGGACAGGGGGCTTCACGAGCAGTACTTC.

The chain employs TRBV11-2 and TRBJ2-1; 9 bases map to TRBD1. J was trimmed by 8 bases and V by 5 bases; bases with no gene match: 10. Germline CDR1 reads SGHAT; CDR2 reads FQNNGV. The CDR3 is made up of 15 amino acids. The CDR3 DNA sequence: TGTGCCAGCAGCGCGACCGGGACAGGGAGGCATGAGCAGTTCTTC. It codes for CASSATGTGRHEQFF.

This clone was seen just once. This CDR3 reads CATTPVPTGPGNTEAFF. DNA for the CDR3: TGTGCCACCACCCCGGTCCCCACAGGGCCGGGGAACACTGAAGCTTTCTTT. This rearrangement joins TRBV19 to TRBJ1-1, with D possibly TRBD1 on 6 matching bases. The germline V and J ends were trimmed by 10 bases and 1 base, with 25 bases remaining between them. CDR1 is LNHDA and CDR2 is SQIVND in the germline V gene (reference sequence). CDR3 length equals 17 residues.

This sequence joins TRBV18 and TRBJ2-7, with a tentative D call TRBD2 (5 bases). The V and J ends lost 5 bases and 9 bases respectively, with 11 bases between them. This CDR3 spans 11 amino acids. Germline V gene data show CDR1 as KGHSH and CDR2 as LQKENI. Here the CDR3 reads CASSSGSGQYF. For the CDR3, the DNA is TGTGCCAGCTCATCGGGGTCCGGGCAGTACTTC. The variable domain in full, completed from reference TRBV18 and TRBJ2-7, reads NAGVMQNPRHLVRRRGQEARLRCSPMKGHSHVYWYRQLPEEGLKFMVYLQKENIIDESGMPKERFSAEFPKEGPSILRIQQVVRGDSAAYFCASSSGSGQYFGPGTRLTVT.

The V and J genes are TRBV6-5 and TRBJ1-1; D may be TRBD1 (5 bases). This CDR3 contains 15 residues. V lost 0 bases to trimming and J lost 2 bases, with 10 bases between them. Germline V gives CDR1 MNHEY, CDR2 SVGAGI. This chain's CDR3 is CASSYSGRVNTEAFF. As DNA, the CDR3 is TGTGCCAGCAGTTACTCGGGCAGGGTTAACACTGAAGCTTTCTTT.

V usage is TRBV7-2 and J usage is TRBJ1-1; TRBD1 might be the D (5 bases). V lost 1 base and J 7 bases, leaving 7 bases between the germline ends. Per the germline V gene, CDR1 is SGHTA and CDR2 is FQGNSA. The CDR3 sequence is 12 residues long. CDR3 amino acids: CASSLDRFEAFF. The DNA for the CDR3 is TGTGCCAGCAGCTTAGACAGGTTTGAAGCTTTCTTT.

This chain connects TRBV30 to TRBJ1-5, with TRBD1 as a possible D gene (6 bases). V lost 5 bases and J lost 3, with 11 bases in between. Germline CDR1 and CDR2: GTSNPN and SVGIG (reference sequence). The CDR3 has 13 residues. The CDR3 protein is CAWCPGHNQPQHF. DNA of the CDR3: TGTGCCTGGTGCCCGGGACACAATCAGCCCCAGCATTTT.

The DNA for the CDR3 is TGTGCCAGCAGTACAGCCGGGACAGGGAACGAGCAGTACTTC. Translated: CASSTAGTGNEQYF. This sequence joins TRBV27 and TRBJ2-7; 9 nucleotides match TRBD1. This CDR3 region has 14 residues. Trimming removed 5 bases from V and 5 bases from J; junction bases left unmatched: 7. CDR1 and CDR2 from the germline V gene are MNHEY and SMNVEV (reference sequence).

J is TRBJ1-1 and V is TRBV10-1; TRBD1 agrees at 7 bases. Trimming at V came to 7 bases and at J to 3 bases, leaving 8 bases not matched to a gene. Germline CDR1 and CDR2: WNHNN and SYGVQD (reference sequence). CDR3 length equals 14 residues. CDR3 loop: CASTRDREDTEAFF. The DNA for the CDR3 is TGCGCCAGCACCAGAGACAGGGAGGACACTGAAGCTTTCTTT.

The chain employs TRBV9 and TRBJ2-1, with TRBD1 identical over 7 bases. With 3 bases clipped from V and 15 bases from J, the junction kept 12 bases outside the gene matches. In germline, CDR1 is SGDLS, CDR2 YYNGEE. The CDR3 spans 13 residues. CDR3 amino acids: CASSDAAGGYWFF. In nucleotides, the CDR3 is TGTGCCAGCAGCGATGCCGCAGGGGGTTACTGGTTCTTC. The complete variable domain, with remaining parts taken from reference TRBV9 and TRBJ2-1, reads DSGVTQTPKHLITATGQRVTLRCSPRSGDLSVYWYQQSLDQGLQFLIQYYNGEERAKGNILERFSAQQFPDLHSELNLSSLELGDSALYFCASSDAAGGYWFFGPGTRLTVL.

V is TRBV7-9 and J is TRBJ1-5, with TRBD1 as a possible D gene (5 bases). Germline CDR1 and CDR2: SEHNR and FQNEAQ (reference sequence). The ends were cut back, 1 base at V and 4 bases at J, with 11 bases in the middle. The CDR3 is 15 residues long. The CDR3 nucleotides read TGTGCCAGCAGCTTAGGGGCGGGACCTAATCAGCCCCAGCATTTT. Translated, it gives CASSLGAGPNQPQHF.

The chain recombines TRBV6-5 with TRBJ1-3; D is unclear. The CDR3 extends over 16 amino acids. Germline V gene lookup returns CDR1 MNHEY and CDR2 SVGAGI. The V and J ends lost 0 bases and 0 bases respectively, with 9 bases between them. CDR3 DNA: TGTGCCAGCAGTTACTCGACGGCAGGCTCTGGAAACACCATATATTTT. It is translated as CASSYSTAGSGNTIYF.

This chain joins TRBV7-9 and TRBJ2-1; 7 nucleotides agree with TRBD1. The germline V gene has CDR1 SEHNR and CDR2 FQNEAQ (reference sequence). The CDR3 has 16 amino acids. The V and J ends lost 5 bases and 10 bases, in that order; junction bases with no gene match: 17. The CDR3, as DNA: TGTGCCAGCAGCACCAATCGACAGGGTTCACTGGACGAGCAGTTCTTC. Protein product: CASSTNRQGSLDEQFF. Complete variable domain (other parts from reference TRBV7-9 and TRBJ2-1): DTGVSQNPRHKITKRGQNVTFRCDPISEHNRLYWYRQTLGQGPEFLTYFQNEAQLEKSRLLSDRFSAERPKGSFSTLEIQRTEQGDSAMYLCASSTNRQGSLDEQFFGPGTRLTVL.

The J gene is TRBJ1-3, the V gene TRBV15; D remains unclear. CDR3 length equals 11 residues. V lost 8 bases and J 4 bases, leaving 6 bases between the germline ends. Germline CDR1 reads LNHNV; CDR2 reads YYDKDF (reference sequence). The CDR3: CATHGGNTIYF. CDR3 coding DNA: TGTGCCACCCACGGGGGAAACACCATATATTTT. The whole variable domain, filled in from reference TRBV15 and TRBJ1-3, reads DAMVIQNPRYQVTQFGKPVTLSCSQTLNHNVMYWYQQKSSQAPKLLFHYYDKDFNNEADTPDNFQSRRPNTSFCFLDIRSPGLGDTAMYLCATHGGNTIYFGEGSWLTVV.

V is TRBV27 and J is TRBJ2-7, with a possible D match to TRBD2 (6 bases). Trimming removed 1 base from V and 0 bases from J, with 10 bases in between. Germline CDR1 and CDR2: MNHEY and SMNVEV (reference sequence). The CDR3 totals 15 residues. The chain's CDR3 is CASSLFGGSSYEQYF. The DNA of the CDR3 is TGTGCCAGCAGTTTATTTGGGGGGAGCTCCTACGAGCAGTACTTC.

V gene TRBV9 combines with J gene TRBJ2-1, with D possibly matching TRBD2 (5 bases). The germline CDR1 and CDR2 sequences are SGDLS and YYNGEE. This CDR3 has 15 amino acids. V lost 6 bases and J lost 4, with 17 bases in between. The CDR3 region is CASTSSEAAYNEQFF. CDR3 in DNA: TGTGCCAGCACCTCCTCGGAGGCGGCGTACAATGAGCAGTTCTTC.

The sample holds a few counts of this clone. V is TRBV6-1 and J is TRBJ1-3; no clear D. V was shortened by 8 bases and J by 2 bases, with 16 bases between the two germline ends. The CDR3 sequence is 15 residues long. CDR1 MNHNS and CDR2 SASEGT come from the germline V gene. CDR3 nucleotides: TGTGCCAGCTCCCCCCAAGCCGAGGCTGGAAACACCATATATTTT. Translating it yields CASSPQAEAGNTIYF.

The chain employs TRBV25-1 and TRBJ2-1; D gene ambiguous. V shed 4 bases and J shed 3 bases, with 10 bases lying between them. CDR1 is MGHDK and CDR2 is SYGVNS in the germline V gene. This CDR3 has 14 amino acids. The CDR3 DNA follows: TGTGCCAGCAGTGGGGCCAGGCTCTACAATGAGCAGTTCTTC. Translating it yields CASSGARLYNEQFF.